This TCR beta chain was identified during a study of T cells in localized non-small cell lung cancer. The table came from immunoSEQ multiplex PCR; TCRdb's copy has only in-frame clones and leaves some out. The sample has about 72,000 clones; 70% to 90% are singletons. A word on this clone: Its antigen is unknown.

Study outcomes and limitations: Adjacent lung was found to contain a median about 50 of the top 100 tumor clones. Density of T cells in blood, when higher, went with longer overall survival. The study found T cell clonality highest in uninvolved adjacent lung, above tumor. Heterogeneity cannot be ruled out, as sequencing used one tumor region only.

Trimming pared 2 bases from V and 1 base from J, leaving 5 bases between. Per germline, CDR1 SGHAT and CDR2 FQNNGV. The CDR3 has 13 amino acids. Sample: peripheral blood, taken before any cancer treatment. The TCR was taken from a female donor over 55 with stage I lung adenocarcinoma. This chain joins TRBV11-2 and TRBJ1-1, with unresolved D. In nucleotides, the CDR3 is TGTGCCAGCAGCTTATACTCGAACACTGAAGCTTTCTTT. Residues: CASSLYSNTEAFF.